What follows are 20 T cell receptor beta chains derived from one specimen sequenced in a study of blood T cell repertoires in COVID-19. Here immunoSEQ multiplex PCR was the method, and the copy in TCRdb shows in-frame clones only, minus some. The sample records 150,000 to 200,000 clones, 86% being singletons. Sequencing was carried out using peripheral blood. These receptors were obtained from a man aged 50 or older with active or convalescent COVID-19.

This clone was seen a few times. The V gene is TRBV19, the J gene TRBJ2-5; TRBD2 aligns across 7 bases. The CDR3 has 15 residues. J lost 4 bases, V lost 3 bases, and 8 bases had no gene match. Germline V gives CDR1 LNHDA, CDR2 SQIVND (reference sequence). The CDR3 here is CASSIYGGVGETQYF. CDR3 bases: TGTGCCAGTAGTATCTATGGGGGGGTAGGAGAGACCCAGTACTTC.

This clone was detected only a few times. This chain connects TRBV29-1 to TRBJ1-4; a weak D match, TRBD1 (6 bases). The CDR3 extends over 11 amino acids. Germline CDR1 reads SQVTM; CDR2 reads ANQGSEA. V was cut by 7 bases and J by 10 bases, with 13 bases left in between. CDR3 sequence reads: CSAVTGGKLFF. CDR3 coding DNA: TGCAGCGCGGTGACAGGTGGAAAACTGTTTTTT.

In this sample, this clone turned up once. The genes are TRBV7-6 and TRBJ1-2; weak D call: TRBD1 (5 bases). This CDR3 is built from 15 residues. Germline V CDR1 and CDR2: SGHVS, FNYEAQ. V was pared by 3 bases and J by 3 bases, with 14 bases between. The CDR3 nucleotides read TGTGCCAGCAGCTTGGGGACGGGGGAGGACTATGGCTACACCTTC. The encoded protein is CASSLGTGEDYGYTF.

The V call is TRBV7-9, the J call TRBJ2-4; D remains ambiguous. This CDR3 is built from 15 residues. Germline assignment: CDR1 SEHNR and CDR2 FQNEAQ (reference sequence). V was shortened by 2 bases and J by 0 bases, with 8 bases between the two germline ends. CDR3 DNA: TGTGCCAGCAGCTTAAGCGTACTAGCCAAAAACATTCAGTACTTC. Protein product: CASSLSVLAKNIQYF.

V and J are TRBV29-1 and TRBJ1-2; 10 nucleotides line up with TRBD1. Germline V gene data show CDR1 as SQVTM and CDR2 as ANQGSEA. V was pared by 7 bases and J by 4 bases, with 18 bases of the junction left unmatched. This CDR3 has 17 amino acids. The CDR3 region is CSALTPGQGPPSYGYTF. CDR3 bases: TGCAGCGCACTTACTCCGGGACAGGGGCCACCTAGCTATGGCTACACCTTC.

This clone occurred a few times. The chain carries TRBV11-2 and TRBJ2-5; 8 bases agree with TRBD2. CDR1 and CDR2 (germline): SGHAT, FQNNGV. The CDR3 length is 16 residues. The V gene end was trimmed by 4 bases and the J gene end by 3 bases; junction bases not matched to a gene: 10. The CDR3 nucleotides read TGTGCCAGCAGCTCCAGCTTGGGTAGCGGGGAAGAGACCCAGTACTTC. It specifies CASSSSLGSGEETQYF.

This chain links TRBV4-1 with TRBJ1-1; 7 nucleotides line up with TRBD1. Germline V gene lookup returns CDR1 MGHRA and CDR2 YSYEKL. This CDR3 comprises 15 residues. V shed 3 bases, J shed 1 base, and the junction held 5 bases outside the gene matches. CDR3 residues: CASSHPDRKNTEAFF. The CDR3 bases are TGCGCCAGCAGCCACCCGGACAGGAAGAACACTGAAGCTTTCTTT.

This sequence joins TRBV7-2 and TRBJ2-1; D might be TRBD2 (5 bases). V lost 5 bases to trimming and J lost 12 bases, with 20 bases between them. CDR3 length: 14 residues. Germline CDR1 SGHTA, CDR2 FQGNSA. The CDR3 spells CASSPERAMGWQFF. The CDR3 DNA sequence: TGTGCCAGCAGCCCCGAGAGGGCGATGGGCTGGCAGTTCTTC.

This sequence joins TRBV29-1 and TRBJ1-1; 7 bases match TRBD1. CDR3 length equals 13 residues. Unmatched junction bases numbered 11, after V lost 6 bases and J lost 7 bases. Germline CDR1 is SQVTM and CDR2 is ANQGSEA. The CDR3 sequence is CSVSTGAGIEAFF. The CDR3 nucleotides are TGCAGCGTATCAACAGGGGCAGGGATTGAAGCTTTCTTT.

This chain uses TRBV25-1 with TRBJ1-2; 12 bases match TRBD1. Germline V gene lookup returns CDR1 MGHDK and CDR2 SYGVNS. V shed 5 bases, J shed 7 bases, and the junction held 5 bases outside the gene matches. This CDR3 has 14 residues. CDR3 coding DNA: TGTGCCAGCAGTCAGGGACAGGGGGCGAGTGGCTACACCTTC. As protein: CASSQGQGASGYTF.

The J gene is TRBJ2-7, the V gene TRBV3-1 (or the pseudogene TRBV3-2); D unclear. From germline, CDR1 is LGHDT and CDR2 YNNKEL (reference sequence). V lost 2 bases to trimming and J lost 4 bases, with 6 bases between them. CDR3 length: 12 residues. This chain's CDR3 is CASSQLNYEQYF. CDR3 nucleotide sequence: TGTGCCAGCAGCCAACTTAATTACGAGCAGTACTTC.

This sequence joins TRBV30 and TRBJ1-3; tentatively, D is TRBD1 (6 bases). The V and J ends lost 7 bases and 2 bases respectively, with 9 bases between them. This CDR3 contains 12 residues. CDR1 GTSNPN and CDR2 SVGIG come from the germline V gene (reference sequence). CDR3 sequence: CAYRTAGNTIYF. DNA for the CDR3: TGTGCCTATCGGACAGCTGGAAACACCATATATTTT.

This CDR3 reads CSASAEGVDTQYF. CDR3 coding DNA: TGCAGTGCTAGTGCCGAAGGGGTGGATACGCAGTATTTT. The gene calls are TRBV20-1 and TRBJ2-3; possibly TRBD1 for D (5 bases). The germline V and J ends were trimmed by 3 bases and 6 bases, with 13 bases remaining between them. Looked up from germline, CDR1 is DFQATT and CDR2 is SNEGSKA (reference sequence). There are 13 residues in the CDR3.

The rearrangement links TRBV15 to TRBJ2-4, with D perhaps TRBD1 (6 bases). V was trimmed by 2 bases and J by 5 bases, leaving 10 bases between them. CDR1 LNHNV and CDR2 YYDKDF come from the germline V gene (reference sequence). This CDR3 region has 14 residues. CDR3 in DNA: TGTGCCACCAGCAGAACCCGGACAGAAAACATTCAGTACTTC. Translated: CATSRTRTENIQYF.

CDR3 protein: CASGQLTTRADTQYF. The CDR3 DNA reads TGTGCCAGCGGGCAACTCACGACTAGGGCAGATACGCAGTATTTT. This rearrangement joins TRBV7-2 to TRBJ2-3; tentatively, D is TRBD2 (6 bases). Trimming shortened V by 8 bases and J by 4 bases, and 19 bases separated the two germline ends. Germline values: CDR1 SGHTA, CDR2 FQGNSA. The CDR3 contains 15 residues.

CDR3 nucleotide sequence: TGTGCCAGCAGCCTAGGTGGGGAGCATAATTCACCCCTCCACTTT. This gives the protein CASSLGGEHNSPLHF. The chain joins TRBV7-9 to TRBJ1-6; D is ambiguous. The V gene lost 5 bases and the J gene lost 5 bases, with 13 bases spanning the gap. CDR1 is SEHNR and CDR2 is FQNEAQ in the germline V gene (reference sequence). The CDR3 runs to 15 residues.

This rearrangement joins TRBV10-3 to TRBJ1-1, with D possibly being TRBD1 (6 bases). There are 13 residues in the CDR3. The ends were cut back, 10 bases at V and 1 base at J, with 13 bases in the middle. Germline CDR1 reads ENHRY; CDR2 reads SYGVKD. The CDR3: CATARTANTEAFF. Written as DNA, the CDR3 is TGTGCCACCGCCCGGACAGCGAACACTGAAGCTTTCTTT.

The J gene is TRBJ1-1, the V gene TRBV14, with D possibly TRBD1 on 6 matching bases. Trimming removed 4 bases at V and 6 bases at J, with 15 bases between. The CDR3 sequence is 14 residues long. Germline CDR1 reads SGHDN; CDR2 reads FVKESK. The CDR3 spells CASSPPDRFAEAFF. CDR3 DNA: TGTGCCAGCAGCCCGCCCGACAGGTTTGCTGAAGCTTTCTTT.

The genes are TRBV18 and TRBJ2-4; TRBD1 is a possible D gene (6 bases). Germline V gene data show CDR1 as KGHSH and CDR2 as LQKENI. This CDR3 comprises 16 residues. V was shortened by 6 bases and J by 0 bases, with 15 bases between the two germline ends. CDR3 in DNA: TGTGCCAGCTCCCCGACAGGAGGACTAGCCAAAAACATTCAGTACTTC. Its protein is CASSPTGGLAKNIQYF.

This clone has a handful of counts. The gene calls are TRBV24-1 and TRBJ2-2; TRBD1 is a possible D gene (5 bases). CDR3 length: 17 amino acids. Between the trimmed V and J ends, which lost 2 bases and 0 bases, there was a span of 12 bases. From germline, CDR1 is KGHDR and CDR2 SFDVKD. CDR3 bases: TGTGCCACCAGTGATTCCGCAGGGTACACGAACACCGGGGAGCTGTTTTTT. Protein sequence: CATSDSAGYTNTGELFF.